This is a list of T cell receptor beta chains from one sample in a study of metastatic and nonmetastatic thyroid tumors. Using MiXCR, TCRdb reanalyzed the PCR reads. This sample has around 16,000 clones, with roughly 26% found just once. The sample consisted of blood. The receptors come from a male donor with papillary thyroid cancer or a benign thyroid nodule (not recorded which). Some clones in this sample may be carry-over from other donors' samples. Each CDR3 is given without its conserved first and last residue. The order of the fields is J gene, V gene, clone size, CDR3 protein. The size of a clone is reported for some rows only, either as once, few or many, or as a class for expanded clones.

j_gene: TRBJ1-1; v_gene: TRBV7-2; abundance: many; CDR3aa: ASSSTGLAEAF
j_gene: TRBJ1-1; v_gene: TRBV2; abundance: NA; CDR3aa: ASMFDSGQTLEAF
j_gene: TRBJ1-4; v_gene: TRBV30; abundance: many; CDR3aa: AWEGGANEKLF
j_gene: TRBJ2-3; v_gene: TRBV13; abundance: NA; CDR3aa: ASSLQGGSTDTQY
j_gene: TRBJ2-7; v_gene: TRBV19; abundance: many; CDR3aa: ASRGDSYEQY
j_gene: TRBJ2-7; v_gene: TRBV30; abundance: many; CDR3aa: AWSRGQGQLEQY
j_gene: TRBJ2-7; v_gene: TRBV11-3; abundance: NA; CDR3aa: AISGGQFESSYEQY
j_gene: TRBJ2-7; v_gene: TRBV6-2/TRBV6-3; abundance: few; CDR3aa: ASSRSHLPYEQY
j_gene: TRBJ1-5; v_gene: TRBV28; abundance: few; CDR3aa: ASSVTGTGLQPQH
j_gene: TRBJ2-1; v_gene: TRBV6-4; abundance: many; CDR3aa: ASSDSSASEQF
j_gene: TRBJ2-7; v_gene: TRBV7-9; abundance: NA; CDR3aa: ASSLGFSAYEQY
j_gene: TRBJ1-5; v_gene: TRBV20-1; abundance: NA; CDR3aa: SARRGRSGKNQPQH
j_gene: TRBJ2-7; v_gene: TRBV6-5; abundance: NA; CDR3aa: APPAGEQY
j_gene: TRBJ1-2; v_gene: TRBV28; abundance: few; CDR3aa: ASSSTRQGPNYGYT
j_gene: TRBJ2-1; v_gene: TRBV15; abundance: NA; CDR3aa: ATSRSGDRVLGEQF
j_gene: TRBJ2-1; v_gene: TRBV6-1; abundance: NA; CDR3aa: ASSDFAYNEQF
j_gene: TRBJ2-7; v_gene: TRBV5-1; abundance: NA; CDR3aa: ASSFSGTNSYEQY
j_gene: TRBJ1-1; v_gene: TRBV6-1; abundance: NA; CDR3aa: AMRRQINTEAF
j_gene: TRBJ1-5; v_gene: TRBV30; abundance: many; CDR3aa: AWSPGASQPQH
j_gene: TRBJ2-5; v_gene: TRBV5-6; abundance: many; CDR3aa: ASSLGQQETQY
j_gene: TRBJ2-7; v_gene: TRBV29-1; abundance: NA; CDR3aa: SADSGTGSYEQY
j_gene: TRBJ1-3; v_gene: TRBV28; abundance: medium-sized; CDR3aa: ASSTGSRGNTIY
j_gene: TRBJ2-2; v_gene: TRBV6-1; abundance: medium-sized; CDR3aa: ASSEQGDTGELF
j_gene: TRBJ2-1; v_gene: TRBV11-3; abundance: medium-sized; CDR3aa: ASRASGIYNEQF
j_gene: TRBJ2-4; v_gene: TRBV5-1; abundance: many; CDR3aa: ASGRESENIQY
j_gene: TRBJ2-7; v_gene: TRBV10-1; abundance: medium-sized; CDR3aa: ASRDSENYEQY
j_gene: TRBJ2-3; v_gene: TRBV19; abundance: medium-sized; CDR3aa: ASSIGRGTATDTQY
j_gene: TRBJ2-1; v_gene: TRBV6-5; abundance: medium-sized; CDR3aa: ASSYSGEQF
j_gene: TRBJ2-7; v_gene: TRBV2; abundance: many; CDR3aa: ATQSLAGVSYEQY
j_gene: TRBJ2-6; v_gene: TRBV6-2/TRBV6-3; abundance: few; CDR3aa: ASSYGTGGVSGANVLT
j_gene: TRBJ2-5; v_gene: TRBV15; abundance: many; CDR3aa: ATSRGQRQETQY
j_gene: TRBJ1-5; v_gene: TRBV6-4; abundance: many; CDR3aa: ASSESVGRQPQH
j_gene: TRBJ2-7; v_gene: TRBV5-1; abundance: NA; CDR3aa: ASSLGGGRDNEQY
j_gene: NA; v_gene: TRBV20-1; abundance: NA; CDR3aa: SGRMSRNADEQF
j_gene: TRBJ1-4; v_gene: TRBV19; abundance: many; CDR3aa: ATQRGHGEKLF
j_gene: TRBJ1-3; v_gene: TRBV19; abundance: many; CDR3aa: ASKHRRSGNTIY
j_gene: TRBJ2-3; v_gene: TRBV9; abundance: many; CDR3aa: ASSPRIAPDTQY
j_gene: TRBJ1-4; v_gene: TRBV30; abundance: NA; CDR3aa: AGMDRPLSTNEKLF
j_gene: TRBJ1-1; v_gene: TRBV5-1; abundance: many; CDR3aa: ASSWGAANTEAF
j_gene: TRBJ2-7; v_gene: TRBV4-1; abundance: NA; CDR3aa: ASSQDSDIYYEQY
j_gene: TRBJ1-1; v_gene: TRBV20-1; abundance: NA; CDR3aa: SARDRYTEAF
j_gene: TRBJ2-1; v_gene: TRBV7-2; abundance: NA; CDR3aa: ASSLWLASNEQF
j_gene: TRBJ1-5; v_gene: TRBV5-1; abundance: NA; CDR3aa: ASSSGQARVAQH
j_gene: TRBJ1-2; v_gene: TRBV2; abundance: medium-sized; CDR3aa: ASLGQYYGYT
j_gene: TRBJ1-1; v_gene: TRBV27; abundance: many; CDR3aa: ASPRRGRRNTEAF
j_gene: TRBJ2-2; v_gene: TRBV10-3; abundance: many; CDR3aa: ATSEHQEGELF